Below are 14 T cell receptor beta chains sequenced from a single sample in a study of type 1 and type 2 diabetes patients. The PCR template was genomic DNA. Amplification of the beta chain CDR3 used 30 forward and 13 reverse multiplex primers. MiXCR was run by TCRdb on the multiplex PCR reads, yielding one entry per CDR3 protein. The repertoire holds 270,000 or so distinct CDR3 sequences, more than 45% seen once, with roughly 15% in the top ten. Sequenced sample: peripheral blood mononuclear cells (PBMCs). These TCRs come from a man in his late teens or twenties with type 2 diabetes.

This sequence joins TRBV28 and TRBJ1-1, with TRBD1 identical over 7 bases. The germline gives CDR1 MDHEN, CDR2 SYDVKM. The CDR3 contains 19 residues. V shed 3 bases, J shed 0 bases, and the junction held 16 bases outside the gene matches. As DNA, the CDR3 is TGTGCCAGCAGTTTCCCTCCCTGGGGACAGATGGACATGAACACTGAAGCTTTCTTT. This encodes CASSFPPWGQMDMNTEAFF.

V gene TRBV7-3 combines with J gene TRBJ2-4, with TRBD2 matching 8 bases. V gave up 2 bases and J gave up 4 bases; unmatched junction bases: 4. The germline V gene has CDR1 SGHTA and CDR2 FQGTGA. The CDR3 consists of 15 residues. CDR3 amino acids: CASSLGLAEKNIQYF. For the CDR3, the DNA is TGTGCCAGCAGCTTAGGACTAGCAGAAAAAAACATTCAGTACTTC.

V and J are TRBV5-8 and TRBJ2-6, with 9 bases fitting TRBD1. Germline V gives CDR1 SGHTS, CDR2 YDEGEE. The V segment lost 0 bases and the J segment 4 bases; nucleotides outside the gene matches: 14. The CDR3 extends over 20 amino acids. The CDR3 sequence: CASSLARAGTGTLGANVLTF. CDR3 sequence (DNA): TGTGCCAGCAGCTTGGCGCGGGCAGGGACAGGGACCTTAGGGGCCAACGTCCTGACTTTC.

The rearrangement joins TRBV19 to TRBJ1-1; D is ambiguous. The CDR3 runs to 14 residues. The germline V gene has CDR1 LNHDA and CDR2 SQIVND (reference sequence). Trimming removed 7 bases from V and 1 base from J, with 13 bases in between. DNA for the CDR3: TGTGCCAGTACCCCTATCGGGAGGAACACTGAAGCTTTCTTT. Its translation: CASTPIGRNTEAFF.

This clonotype was counted between two and nine times. The rearrangement joins TRBV19 to TRBJ1-6, with D perhaps TRBD1 (5 bases). The germline gives CDR1 LNHDA, CDR2 SQIVND (reference sequence). The germline V and J ends were trimmed by 5 bases and 6 bases, with 11 bases remaining between them. The CDR3 runs to 14 residues. In DNA form, the CDR3 reads TGTGCCAGTAGTCCGGGACGGATTAATTCACCCCTCCACTTT. This translates into CASSPGRINSPLHF.

This chain uses TRBV4-2 with TRBJ1-1; a weak D match, TRBD1 (6 bases). In germline, CDR1 is LGHNA, CDR2 YNFKEQ. Trimming took off 1 base at V and 4 bases at J, with 13 bases between the two ends. CDR3 length: 15 amino acids. CDR3 nucleotide sequence: TGTGCCAGCAGCCAAGTCGGGGGGGCCCTCACTGAAGCTTTCTTT. This codes for CASSQVGGALTEAFF.

The chain uses TRBV5-4 and TRBJ1-2, with 8 bases fitting TRBD1. CDR3 size: 16 residues. V was clipped by 1 base and J by 4 bases; unmatched bases: 9. Germline-derived CDR1 and CDR2 are SGHNT and YYREEE (reference sequence). The CDR3 reads CASSLWGAGGLYGYTF. CDR3 DNA: TGTGCCAGCAGCTTGTGGGGGGCAGGGGGCCTCTATGGCTACACCTTC.

This chain links TRBV5-1 with TRBJ2-7; D is unclear. This CDR3 region has 12 residues. Per the germline V gene, CDR1 is SGHRS and CDR2 is YFSETQ. Deletions cut 1 base from V and 4 bases from J, with 6 bases between. The CDR3 here is CASSLTDYEQYF. Written as DNA, the CDR3 is TGCGCCAGCAGCTTGACAGATTACGAGCAGTACTTC.

V is TRBV7-6 and J is TRBJ2-2; TRBD2 agrees at 13 bases. The CDR3 has 18 residues. Germline trimming cut 3 bases from V and 0 bases from J; bases unmatched to any gene: 4. The germline V gene encodes CDR1 SGHVS and CDR2 FNYEAQ. CDR3 sequence reads: CASSLALAGGPNTGELFF. The CDR3 DNA reads TGTGCCAGCAGCTTGGCACTAGCGGGAGGGCCGAACACCGGGGAGCTGTTTTTT. Drawing the rest from reference TRBV7-6 and TRBJ2-2, the complete variable domain is GAGVSQSPRYKVTKRGQDVALRCDPISGHVSLYWYRQALGQGPEFLTYFNYEAQQDKSGLPNDRFSAERPEGSISTLTIQRTEQRDSAMYRCASSLALAGGPNTGELFFGEGSRLTVL.

The chain combines TRBV7-2 with TRBJ2-7; D might be TRBD1 or TRBD2, each matching 6 bases. CDR1 and CDR2 (germline): SGHTA, FQGNSA. CDR3 size: 14 residues. Trimming removed 1 base at V and 5 bases at J, with 12 bases between. Written as DNA, the CDR3 is TGTGCCAGCAGCTTAGACAGGGAGGTCCACGAGCAGTACTTC. Its protein is CASSLDREVHEQYF.

As DNA, the CDR3 is TGTGCCAGCAGTGCCGGGAGGGGGGATGGCTACACCTTC. This translates into CASSAGRGDGYTF. The V and J genes are TRBV2 and TRBJ1-2; D is perhaps TRBD1 (6 bases). Germline CDR1 reads SNHLY; CDR2 reads FYNNEI. V lost 4 bases, J lost 6 bases, and 12 bases lay in between. The CDR3 has 13 amino acids.

V is TRBV15 and J is TRBJ2-7, with D unresolved. V lost 4 bases, J lost 0 bases, and 7 bases lay in between. CDR3 length equals 13 residues. Germline CDR1 reads LNHNV; CDR2 reads YYDKDF (reference sequence). In DNA form, the CDR3 reads TGTGCCACCAGCACCGAGTCCTCCTACGAGCAGTACTTC. Translation gives CATSTESSYEQYF.

The chain carries TRBV6-6 and TRBJ2-4; D may be TRBD1 (6 bases). The CDR3 contains 17 residues. Trimming stripped 8 bases from V and 1 base from J, with 21 bases between. CDR1 and CDR2 (germline): MNHNY, SVGAGI (reference sequence). The CDR3 DNA reads TGTGCCAGCGGGGGCCGCGAACAGGGAAGGGCCAAAAACATTCAGTACTTC. It yields the protein CASGGREQGRAKNIQYF.

The DNA of the CDR3 is TGTGCCAGCGGCCGAGGGGACGAGCAGTACTTC. Its protein is CASGRGDEQYF. The chain carries TRBV6-5 and TRBJ2-7; the D gene could be TRBD1 or TRBD2 (5 bases each). The CDR3 sequence is 11 residues long. The V end lost 8 bases, the J end lost 5 bases, and 10 bases lay between the germline ends. CDR1 MNHEY and CDR2 SVGAGI come from the germline V gene.